This T cell receptor beta chain was captured in a study of T cell changes during pregnancy in multiple sclerosis. Measured with immunoSEQ multiplex PCR; TCRdb has only the in-frame clones, and not every one. Of some 95,000 clones in the sample, around 92% were seen once. Trimming took off 5 bases at V and 4 bases at J, with 10 bases between the two ends. Germline V gives CDR1 LNHDA, CDR2 SQIVND (reference sequence). The CDR3 loop spans 13 amino acids. This clone was detected once. The receptor's source is a female donor with multiple sclerosis, enrolled in a pregnancy study. Sequencing was performed on peripheral blood, taken in the first trimester of pregnancy. This chain joins TRBV19 and TRBJ2-3; TRBD2 is a possible D gene (6 bases). In nucleotides, the CDR3 is TGTGCCAGTAGTGTCGGGGGAGCAGATACGCAGTATTTT. Amino acid sequence: CASSVGGADTQYF.